This T cell receptor (beta chain) came from a study of identical twins. Broader study findings: Monozygotic twins shared more out-of-frame TCR alpha than recombination models predicted. The authors drew conclusions from cross-sectional statistical analysis rather than following the same donors.

Note on this clonotype: Its antigen is not known.

One entry per CDR3 protein, called by TCRdb with MiXCR from the 5' RACE reads. Of 270,000 or so distinct CDR3 sequences in the sample, around 8.8% were seen once. These data are also associated with another study on yellow fever vaccine responses in identical twins. That publication notes: Among the twins, the vaccine T cell response reportedly seemed partly convergent and partly personalized.

The specimen sequenced was CD8+ T cells sorted from blood. This receptor was identified in a woman aged 18-29 years in good health.

The CDR3 sequence is CASSLGTGLIEQYF. The CDR3 DNA reads as TGTGCCAGCAGTTTGGGGACAGGGCTTATCGAGCAGTACTTC. The chain joins TRBV27 to TRBJ2-7; TRBD1 matches at 9 bases. J was trimmed by 6 bases and V by 3 bases; bases with no gene match: 6. This CDR3 has 14 amino acids. Germline loops: CDR1 MNHEY, CDR2 SMNVEV (reference sequence).